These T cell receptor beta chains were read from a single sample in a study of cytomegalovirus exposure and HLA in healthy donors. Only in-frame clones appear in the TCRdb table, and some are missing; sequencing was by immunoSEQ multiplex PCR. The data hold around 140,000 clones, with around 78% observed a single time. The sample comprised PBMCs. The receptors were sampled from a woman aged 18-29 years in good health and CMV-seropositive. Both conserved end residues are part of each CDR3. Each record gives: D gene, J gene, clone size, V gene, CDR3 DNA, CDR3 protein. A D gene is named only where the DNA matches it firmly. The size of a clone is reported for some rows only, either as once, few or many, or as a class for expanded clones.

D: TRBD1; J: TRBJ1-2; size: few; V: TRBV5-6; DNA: TGTGCCAGCTGGAAGTCTCCGGGACAGGTTAACTATGGCTACACCTTC; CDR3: CASWKSPGQVNYGYTF
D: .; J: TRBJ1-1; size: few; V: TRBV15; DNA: TGTGCCACCAGCCCTCGTATCGCAGCGGGCACTGAAGCTTTCTTT; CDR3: CATSPRIAAGTEAFF
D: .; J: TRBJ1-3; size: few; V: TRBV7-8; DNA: TGTGCCAGCAGCCTACACAGGGTCGACACCATATATTTT; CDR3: CASSLHRVDTIYF
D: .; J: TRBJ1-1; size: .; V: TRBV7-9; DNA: TGTGCCAGCAGCTTAATGGGGGCCCTGAGCACTGAAGCTTTCTTT; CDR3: CASSLMGALSTEAFF
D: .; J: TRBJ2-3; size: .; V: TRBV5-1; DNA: TGCGCCAGCAGCCTGGTATCAGGGGGGCTCCTACGGACAGATACGCAGTATTTT; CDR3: CASSLVSGGLLRTDTQYF
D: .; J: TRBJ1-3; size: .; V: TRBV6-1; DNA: TGTGCCAGCATCCAAACTGGAAACACCATATATTTT; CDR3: CASIQTGNTIYF
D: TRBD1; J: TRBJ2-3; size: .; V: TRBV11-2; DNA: TGTGCCAGCAGCTCACTACAGGGGGTTCGGGGTACGCAGTATTTT; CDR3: CASSSLQGVRGTQYF
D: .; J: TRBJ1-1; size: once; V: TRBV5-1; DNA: TGCGCCAGCAGCTTACAGAACACTGAAGCTTTCTTT; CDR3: CASSLQNTEAFF
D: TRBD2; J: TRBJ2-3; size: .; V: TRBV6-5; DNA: TGTGCCAGCAGTTACGGGGCTAGCGGGGGCCCCAAGGGCCAGTATTTT; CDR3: CASSYGASGGPKGQYF
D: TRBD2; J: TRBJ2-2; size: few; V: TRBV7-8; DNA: TGTGCCAGCAGCTTACCCCCAGGGGTTAGCGGGGGGGCCTGGACCGGGGAGCTGTTTTTT; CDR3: CASSLPPGVSGGAWTGELFF
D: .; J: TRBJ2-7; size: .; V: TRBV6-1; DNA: TGTGCCAGCAGGAACAGGGTTTCCTACGAGCAGTACTTC; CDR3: CASRNRVSYEQYF
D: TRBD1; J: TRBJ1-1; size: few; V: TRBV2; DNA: TGTGCCAGCAGTGAACGGACAGGGGACACTGAAGCTTTCTTT; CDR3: CASSERTGDTEAFF
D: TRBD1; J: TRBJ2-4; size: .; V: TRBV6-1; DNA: TGTGCCAGCAGTGAGGAAGCGTGGGACAGGGGCGCCAAAAACATTCAGTACTTC; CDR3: CASSEEAWDRGAKNIQYF
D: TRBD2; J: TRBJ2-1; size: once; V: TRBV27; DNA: TGTGCCAGCAGTCCGGGACTAGCGGGGTCATACAATGAGCAGTTCTTC; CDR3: CASSPGLAGSYNEQFF
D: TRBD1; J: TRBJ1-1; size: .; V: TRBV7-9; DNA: TGTGCCAGCAGTTCAGGGGGCACTGAAGCTTTCTTT; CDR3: CASSSGGTEAFF
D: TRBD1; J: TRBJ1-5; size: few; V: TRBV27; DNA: TGTGCCAGCAGTCCCGACAGGGGAAGTCAGCCCCAGCATTTT; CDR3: CASSPDRGSQPQHF
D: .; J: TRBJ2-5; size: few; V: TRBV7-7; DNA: TGTGCCAGCAGCTTTAGTATCCTTCAAGAGACCCAGTACTTC; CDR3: CASSFSILQETQYF
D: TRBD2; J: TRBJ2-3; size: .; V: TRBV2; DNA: TGTGCCAGCAGCCCCGGACTTGGGACTAGCGGGGGCACCACGCAGTATTTT; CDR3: CASSPGLGTSGGTTQYF
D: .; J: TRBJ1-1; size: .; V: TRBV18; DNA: TGTGCCAGCTCCCAGAAAGATAACACTGAAGCTTTCTTT; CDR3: CASSQKDNTEAFF
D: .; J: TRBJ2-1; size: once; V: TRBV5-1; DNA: TGCGCCAGCAGCGGGGCCAGTTACAATGAGCAGTTCTTC; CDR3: CASSGASYNEQFF
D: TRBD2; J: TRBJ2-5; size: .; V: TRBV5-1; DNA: TGCGCCAGCAGCTTGGCCACGGGGGGAGGAGGAGAGACCCAGTACTTC; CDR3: CASSLATGGGGETQYF
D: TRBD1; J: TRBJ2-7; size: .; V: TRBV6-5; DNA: TGTGCCAGCAGTCCCACAGGGGGCGCGGACGAGCAGTACTTC; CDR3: CASSPTGGADEQYF
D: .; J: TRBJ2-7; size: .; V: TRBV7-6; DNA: TGTGCCAGCAGCGTTTTGGGGGTAGGGGGTTTCTCCGAGCAGTACTTC; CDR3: CASSVLGVGGFSEQYF
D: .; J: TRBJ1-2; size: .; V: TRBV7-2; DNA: TGTGCCAGCAGCCCTTATCCGGAGCGGGGCTACACCTTC; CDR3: CASSPYPERGYTF
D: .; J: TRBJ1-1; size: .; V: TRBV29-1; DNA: TGCAGCGTTGCCGAGACGGGGAACACTGAAGCTTTCTTT; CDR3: CSVAETGNTEAFF
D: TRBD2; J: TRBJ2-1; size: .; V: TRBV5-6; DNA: TGTGCCAGCAGCTTCACTAGCGGCTCCTACAATGAGCAGTTCTTC; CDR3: CASSFTSGSYNEQFF
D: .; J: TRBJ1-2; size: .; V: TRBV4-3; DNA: TGCGCCAGCAGCCAAGAATTTGGGAGATCACACTATGGCTACACCTTC; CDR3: CASSQEFGRSHYGYTF
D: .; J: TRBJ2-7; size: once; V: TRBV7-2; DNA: TGTGCCAGCAGCTCCAACAGGGTTTCCTACGAGCAGTACTTC; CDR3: CASSSNRVSYEQYF
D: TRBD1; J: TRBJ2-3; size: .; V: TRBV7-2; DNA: TGTGCCAGCAGCGCCCGGACAGGGGGGGTTTCAGATACGCAGTATTTT; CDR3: CASSARTGGVSDTQYF
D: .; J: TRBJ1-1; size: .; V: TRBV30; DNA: TGTGCCTGGAGTGTACTGGAAGGGGGTGAAGCTTTCTTT; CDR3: CAWSVLEGGEAFF
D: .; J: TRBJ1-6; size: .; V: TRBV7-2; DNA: TGTGCCAGCAGCTTAGGTAGACAGGTGAATTCACCCCTCCACTTT; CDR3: CASSLGRQVNSPLHF
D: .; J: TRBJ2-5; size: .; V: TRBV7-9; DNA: TGTGCCAGCAGCTCCCCCCCAGGGGGGCCCCAGGGAGAGACCCAGTACTTC; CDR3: CASSSPPGGPQGETQYF
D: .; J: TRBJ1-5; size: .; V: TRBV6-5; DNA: TGTGCCAGCAGTTATCGGGAAAATCAGCCCCAGCATTTT; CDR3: CASSYRENQPQHF
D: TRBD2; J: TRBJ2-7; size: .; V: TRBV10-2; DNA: TGCGCCAGCAGTGAGTCGAGCGGGAGAGAGCAGTACTTC; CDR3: CASSESSGREQYF
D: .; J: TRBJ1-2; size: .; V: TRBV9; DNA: TGTGCCAGCAGCGTAGGGGGGGGACTAGACTATGGCTACACCTTC; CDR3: CASSVGGGLDYGYTF
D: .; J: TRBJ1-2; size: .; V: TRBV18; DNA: TGTGCCAGCTCACCCACCAGGATATCTAACTATGGCTACACCTTC; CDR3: CASSPTRISNYGYTF
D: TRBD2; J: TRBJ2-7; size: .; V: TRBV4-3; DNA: TGCGCCAGCAGCCTCCTAGCGGGGGAGGCCTACGAGCAGTACTTC; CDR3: CASSLLAGEAYEQYF
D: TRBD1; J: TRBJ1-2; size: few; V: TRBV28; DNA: TGTGCCAGCAGTTTGCGGCGGGTGAGGGGGCCTGTTCAAGCTAACTATGGCTACACCTTC; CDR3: CASSLRRVRGPVQANYGYTF
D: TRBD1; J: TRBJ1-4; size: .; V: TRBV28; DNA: TGTGCCAGCAGTTTTTTCAAGGGGGCAGCAACTAATGAAAAACTGTTTTTT; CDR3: CASSFFKGAATNEKLFF
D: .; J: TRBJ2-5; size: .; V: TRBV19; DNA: TGTGCCAGTAGTATGCGTGGACACGGCCGAGAGACCCAGTACTTC; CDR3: CASSMRGHGRETQYF
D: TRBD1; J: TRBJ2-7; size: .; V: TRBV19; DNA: TGTGCCAGTAGCCGATCGGGACAGGGGACCTACGAGCAGTACTTC; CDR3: CASSRSGQGTYEQYF
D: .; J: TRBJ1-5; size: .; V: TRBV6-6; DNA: TGTGCCAGCAGTTACTCGATGGGCAATAACAATCAGCCCCAGCATTTT; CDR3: CASSYSMGNNNQPQHF
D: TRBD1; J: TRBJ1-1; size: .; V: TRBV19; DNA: TGTGCCAGTAGTGGAAAGACAGGGGGATCTGAAGCTTTCTTT; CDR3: CASSGKTGGSEAFF
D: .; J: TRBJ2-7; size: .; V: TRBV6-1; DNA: TGTGCCAGCAGTACCTTCGGGGGTTACGAGCAGTACTTC; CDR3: CASSTFGGYEQYF
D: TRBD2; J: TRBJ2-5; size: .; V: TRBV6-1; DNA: TGTGCCAGCAGTGAATATTCTCAAGCGGGGGGGGAGACCCAGTACTTC; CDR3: CASSEYSQAGGETQYF
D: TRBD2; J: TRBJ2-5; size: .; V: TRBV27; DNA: TGTGCCAGCAGTGCCATTAGCGGGGGGGCCAGGAGTGGGGAGACCCAGTACTTC; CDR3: CASSAISGGARSGETQYF
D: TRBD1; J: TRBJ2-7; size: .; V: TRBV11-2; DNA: TGTGCCAGCAGTACGACCCGGGACAGATCCTACGAGCAGTACTTC; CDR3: CASSTTRDRSYEQYF
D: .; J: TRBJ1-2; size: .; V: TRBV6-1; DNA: TGTGCCAGCAGTGCCTCAACAGACGCATATGGCTACACCTTC; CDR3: CASSASTDAYGYTF
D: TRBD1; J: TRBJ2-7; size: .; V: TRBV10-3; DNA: TGTGCCATCTCGGACCCAGGACAGGGGGCTTCATACGAGCAGTACTTC; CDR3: CAISDPGQGASYEQYF
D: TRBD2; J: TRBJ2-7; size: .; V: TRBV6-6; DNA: TGTGCCAGCGAAGCGGGGGGGATTAAATACTCCTACGAGCAGTACTTC; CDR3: CASEAGGIKYSYEQYF
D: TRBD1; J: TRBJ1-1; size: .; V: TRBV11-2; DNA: TGTGCCAGCAGCTCTACCCCCGGGACAGGGGGCTCAGAAGCTTTCTTT; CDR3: CASSSTPGTGGSEAFF
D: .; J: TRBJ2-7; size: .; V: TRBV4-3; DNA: TGCGCCAGCAGCCAAGATTCGTCGTACGAGCAGTACTTC; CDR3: CASSQDSSYEQYF
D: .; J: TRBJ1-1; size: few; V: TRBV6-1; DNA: TGTGCCAGCAGTAGCCGACAGGCCATGAACACTGAAGCTTTCTTT; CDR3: CASSSRQAMNTEAFF